The 31 T cell receptor beta chains below were found in one sample sequenced in a study of blood T cell repertoires in COVID-19. Profiled with immunoSEQ multiplex PCR; TCRdb holds only in-frame clones, not every one. The table has approximately 210,000 clones, over 70% seen once. The sequenced material came from peripheral blood. The origin of the receptors is a man between 45 and 60 years old with active or convalescent COVID-19.

This chain connects TRBV7-9 to TRBJ2-7; 7 bases map to TRBD2. The V and J ends lost 5 bases and 2 bases, in that order; junction bases with no gene match: 9. Germline V gene data show CDR1 as SEHNR and CDR2 as FQNEAQ (reference sequence). The CDR3 has 15 amino acids. CDR3 DNA: TGTGCCAGCAGCCCTAGGGGCGGGAGCCCCTACGAGCAGTACTTC. It is translated as CASSPRGGSPYEQYF.

Turning to this clone: This same CDR3 is encoded by further DNA sequences in the sample. The chain carries TRBV12-3 or TRBV12-4 and TRBJ1-2; TRBD1 aligns across 7 bases. The CDR3 runs 12 residues. V lost 5 bases, J lost 5 bases, and 2 bases stayed unmatched. The CDR3 protein is CASSLTGYGYTF. The CDR3 region has the DNA TGTGCCAGCAGTCTGACAGGGTATGGCTACACCTTC.

The count of this clone is one. The chain has TRBV2 and TRBJ1-3; 9 nucleotides align to TRBD1. The CDR3 consists of 13 residues. Germline V gene sequence: CDR1 SNHLY, CDR2 FYNNEI. V dropped 8 bases and J dropped 10; count of bases not matched to a gene: 9. The CDR3: CASGRDREVTIYF. The CDR3 bases are TGTGCCAGCGGCCGGGACAGGGAGGTAACCATATATTTT.

V is TRBV30 and J is TRBJ1-2; possibly TRBD1 for D (5 bases). Trimming pared 4 bases from V and 7 bases from J, leaving 19 bases between. The germline CDR1 and CDR2 sequences are GTSNPN and SVGIG (reference sequence). This CDR3 has 14 residues. CDR3 residues: CAWNPSTGVGGYTF. CDR3 sequence (DNA): TGTGCCTGGAACCCTTCTACAGGAGTGGGTGGCTACACCTTC.

This clone was seen more than once but under ten times. This sequence joins TRBV29-1 and TRBJ2-7, with D perhaps TRBD1 (6 bases). CDR1 and CDR2 (germline): SQVTM, ANQGSEA. This CDR3 contains 12 residues. V lost 3 bases to trimming and J lost 3 bases, with 9 bases between them. CDR3 region: CSVDRGDYEQYF. The CDR3 region has the DNA TGCAGCGTTGACAGGGGCGACTACGAGCAGTACTTC.

The genes are TRBV12-3 or TRBV12-4 and TRBJ2-1; no reliable D call. CDR3 size: 12 residues. Trimming pared 11 bases from V and 12 bases from J, leaving 20 bases between. The DNA of the CDR3 is TGTGCCTCCGAAGCAGGCCGCCCTTCGCAGTTCTTC. Encoded protein: CASEAGRPSQFF.

The chain has TRBV12-5 and TRBJ2-5, with D perhaps matching TRBD1 (6 bases). V shed 1 base and J shed 1 base, with 7 bases lying between them. This CDR3 has 14 amino acids. The V gene's germline CDR1 is LGHNT and CDR2 FRNRAP. Here the CDR3 reads CASGLGGLQETQYF. The CDR3 DNA reads TGTGCTAGTGGTTTGGGGGGGCTCCAAGAGACCCAGTACTTC.

The chain combines TRBV6-6 with TRBJ2-1, with D possibly TRBD1 on 6 matching bases. This CDR3 region has 15 residues. CDR1 MNHNY and CDR2 SVGAGI come from the germline V gene (reference sequence). V shed 0 bases and J shed 9 bases, with 15 bases lying between them. CDR3 sequence reads: CASSYSNQGFAEQFF. In nucleotides, the CDR3 is TGTGCCAGCAGTTACTCGAACCAGGGGTTCGCTGAGCAGTTCTTC.

The V call is TRBV9, the J call TRBJ2-7; D is unresolved. Germline V gene data show CDR1 as SGDLS and CDR2 as YYNGEE. The V end lost 4 bases, the J end lost 2 bases, and 19 bases lay between the germline ends. The length of the CDR3 is 16 residues. The CDR3 bases are TGTGCCAGCAGCCCCCACCAGGATGACCCAGCCTACGAGCAGTACTTC. Its protein product is CASSPHQDDPAYEQYF.

A few counts support this clone. This chain links TRBV6-5 with TRBJ1-4; 7 bases are shared with TRBD1. There are 13 residues in the CDR3. J gave up 10 bases and V 0 bases, and 2 bases lay outside the gene matches. CDR1 and CDR2 from the germline V gene are MNHEY and SVGAGI. The CDR3 DNA follows: TGTGCCAGCAGTTACTCGTCAGGGGGAAAACTGTTTTTT. It codes for CASSYSSGGKLFF.

V and J are TRBV30 and TRBJ1-4; possibly TRBD1 for D (6 bases). Germline V lookup: CDR1 GTSNPN, CDR2 SVGIG (reference sequence). CDR3 size: 14 residues. V lost 3 bases and J lost 0, with 8 bases in between. CDR3 sequence: CAWSRTATNEKLFF. The CDR3 DNA follows: TGTGCCTGGAGCAGGACAGCAACTAATGAAAAACTGTTTTTT.

The chain combines TRBV11-2 with TRBJ1-1; the D is unclear. Trimming took 1 base from V and 7 from J, leaving 7 bases between them. This CDR3 is 12 amino acids long. Per germline, CDR1 SGHAT and CDR2 FQNNGV. In DNA form, the CDR3 reads TGTGCCAGCAGCTTAGGAGGATTTGAAGCTTTCTTT. Translated, it gives CASSLGGFEAFF.

The chain joins TRBV6-5 to TRBJ2-7; perhaps TRBD1 as D (6 bases). Deletions cut 2 bases from V and 4 bases from J, with 9 bases between. The CDR3 has 13 residues. Germline V gene lookup returns CDR1 MNHEY and CDR2 SVGAGI. CDR3 protein: CASSYSRGYEQYF. The CDR3 DNA is TGTGCCAGCAGTTACAGTAGGGGGTACGAGCAGTACTTC.

The chain links TRBV7-5 to TRBJ2-1; TRBD1, the table's D call, was not compared with the DNA. TRBV7-5 is listed as a pseudogene. The CDR3 has 18 amino acids. CDR3 DNA: TGTGCCAGAAGCTTAGCGACGTTGGACAGGGAAACCTACAATGAGCAGTTCTTC. Its protein product is CARSLATLDRETYNEQFF.

This clone was counted only a few times. CDR3 sequence reads: CASSFRRGLAGLCLTGELFF. The CDR3, as DNA: TGTGCCAGCAGTTTTCGAAGGGGACTAGCGGGTCTTTGCCTCACCGGGGAGCTGTTTTTT. The rearrangement uses TRBV27 and TRBJ2-2; the match to TRBD2 covers 12 bases. The CDR3 spans 20 residues. The V segment lost 3 bases and the J segment 4 bases; nucleotides outside the gene matches: 15. Germline CDR1 is MNHEY and CDR2 is SMNVEV (reference sequence).

The chain joins TRBV7-3 to TRBJ2-1; 8 bases are a match to TRBD1. Germline trimming cut 5 bases from V and 6 bases from J; bases unmatched to any gene: 12. Germline V CDR1 and CDR2: SGHTA, FQGTGA. CDR3 length equals 16 residues. CDR3 nucleotides: TGTGCCAGCAGCACTAAACGGGGGACAGGCCTCAATGAGCAGTTCTTC. This gives the protein CASSTKRGTGLNEQFF. Full variable domain (rest looked up from reference TRBV7-3 and TRBJ2-1): GAGVSQTPSNKVTEKGKYVELRCDPISGHTALYWYRQSLGQGPEFLIYFQGTGAADDSGLPNDRFFAVRPEGSVSTLKIQRTERGDSAVYLCASSTKRGTGLNEQFFGPGTRLTVL.

The rearrangement links TRBV28 to TRBJ1-5; D perhaps matches TRBD1 (6 bases). Germline loops: CDR1 MDHEN, CDR2 SYDVKM. This CDR3 region has 13 residues. Trimming took off 6 bases at V and 5 bases at J, with 11 bases between the two ends. CDR3 coding DNA: TGTGCCAGCAGGCAAGGGGGGGATCAGCCCCAGCATTTT. It encodes CASRQGGDQPQHF.

The chain combines TRBV18 with TRBJ1-1, with D perhaps TRBD1 (6 bases). The CDR3 spans 14 residues. Germline CDR1 and CDR2: KGHSH and LQKENI. V was shortened by 3 bases and J by 2 bases, with 10 bases between the two germline ends. The CDR3 is CASSPGQSNTEAFF. As DNA, the CDR3 is TGTGCCAGCTCACCCGGACAGAGCAACACTGAAGCTTTCTTT.

V usage is TRBV27 and J usage is TRBJ2-3; no reliable D call. Looked up from germline, CDR1 is MNHEY and CDR2 is SMNVEV (reference sequence). This CDR3 spans 16 amino acids. V lost 6 bases to trimming and J lost 0 bases, with 16 bases between them. For the CDR3, the DNA is TGTGCCAGCAGAGCTAGTCGCAAAGCTAGCACAGATACGCAGTATTTT. It yields the protein CASRASRKASTDTQYF.

The V call is TRBV3-1 (or the pseudogene TRBV3-2), the J call TRBJ2-7; a possible D gene is TRBD2 (5 bases). Germline CDR1 and CDR2: LGHDT and YNNKEL (reference sequence). This CDR3 spans 14 amino acids. V lost 4 bases and J 6 bases, leaving 16 bases between the germline ends. CDR3 DNA sequence: TGTGCCAGCAGCCTCGACGCCGGGAACGGCGAGCAGTACTTC. Translation gives CASSLDAGNGEQYF.

The chain joins TRBV15 to TRBJ1-3; the match to TRBD1 covers 9 bases. The trim removed 0 bases at V and 5 bases at J, leaving 11 bases unmatched. The CDR3 contains 18 residues. CDR1 and CDR2 (germline): LNHNV, YYDKDF (reference sequence). The CDR3 loop is CATSRDLAGTGLRNTIYF. The DNA of the CDR3 is TGTGCCACCAGCAGAGATCTGGCCGGGACAGGGTTGAGAAACACCATATATTTT. Using reference TRBV15 and TRBJ1-3 for the parts outside the CDR3, the full variable domain is DAMVIQNPRYQVTQFGKPVTLSCSQTLNHNVMYWYQQKSSQAPKLLFHYYDKDFNNEADTPDNFQSRRPNTSFCFLDIRSPGLGDTAMYLCATSRDLAGTGLRNTIYFGEGSWLTVV.

This chain joins TRBV6-1 and TRBJ2-7, with 8 positions matching TRBD1. The CDR3 is made up of 17 amino acids. Germline V gene lookup returns CDR1 MNHNS and CDR2 SASEGT. Losses at the gene ends were 0 bases for V and 2 bases for J; bases not matched to a gene: 9. The CDR3, as DNA: TGTGCCAGCAGTGAAGCGCTTCTTGGACAGGGAGCCTACGAGCAGTACTTC. It is translated as CASSEALLGQGAYEQYF.

This sequence joins TRBV6-2 or TRBV6-3 and TRBJ1-1; D is uncertain. CDR1 MNHEY and CDR2 SVGEGT come from the germline V gene. The CDR3 is made up of 15 amino acids. Trimming removed 2 bases at V and 1 base at J, with 11 bases between. CDR3 sequence: CASSYRGGSNTEAFF. In nucleotides, the CDR3 is TGTGCCAGCAGTTACCGGGGAGGCTCGAACACTGAAGCTTTCTTT.

This rearrangement joins TRBV10-3 to TRBJ2-6; D remains ambiguous. The CDR3 is 15 residues long. Germline V CDR1 and CDR2: ENHRY, SYGVKD. The V end lost 4 bases, the J end lost 0 bases, and 7 bases lay between the germline ends. The CDR3 here is CAISGQFSGANVLTF. The CDR3 bases are TGTGCCATCAGTGGGCAGTTCTCTGGGGCCAACGTCCTGACTTTC.

The J gene is TRBJ2-7, the V gene TRBV7-3; the match to TRBD1 covers 7 bases. Germline CDR1 reads SGHTA; CDR2 reads FQGTGA. The V gene end was trimmed by 0 bases and the J gene end by 0 bases; junction bases not matched to a gene: 2. The CDR3 extends over 15 amino acids. CDR3 region: CASSLTGGDSYEQYF. Here the CDR3 DNA reads TGTGCCAGCAGCTTAACAGGGGGCGACTCCTACGAGCAGTACTTC.

The chain employs TRBV7-2 and TRBJ1-1, with 8 bases identical to TRBD1. The CDR3 sequence is 14 residues long. Germline trimming cut 6 bases from V and 1 base from J; bases unmatched to any gene: 4. Germline V gives CDR1 SGHTA, CDR2 FQGNSA. CDR3 nucleotide sequence: TGTGCCAGCAGAACTCAGGGGGCGAACACTGAAGCTTTCTTT. It is translated as CASRTQGANTEAFF.

The chain has TRBV3-1 (or the pseudogene TRBV3-2) and TRBJ1-6; 8 bases line up with TRBD1. V was pared by 4 bases and J by 9 bases, with 5 bases of the junction left unmatched. Germline loops: CDR1 LGHDT, CDR2 YNNKEL (reference sequence). There are 14 residues in the CDR3. The CDR3 DNA reads as TGTGCCAGCAGCCGCGACAGGGGACGTTCACCCCTCCACTTT. It codes for CASSRDRGRSPLHF.

CDR3 sequence (DNA): TGCGCCAGCAGGCAGATGACTAGCCTAGAGACCCAGTACTTC. Translated: CASRQMTSLETQYF. V usage is TRBV5-1 and J usage is TRBJ2-5, with 7 bases fitting TRBD2. The ends lost 5 bases at V and 4 bases at J; junction bases unmatched: 8. The CDR3 runs 14 residues. The germline CDR1 and CDR2 sequences are SGHRS and YFSETQ.

This clone was seen a few times. The chain joins TRBV25-1 to TRBJ1-4; D possibly corresponds to TRBD1 (5 bases). There are 14 residues in the CDR3. V dropped 5 bases and J dropped 1 base, with 8 bases sitting between them. The V gene's germline CDR1 is MGHDK and CDR2 SYGVNS. The CDR3 reads CASSRTGTNEKLFF. DNA for the CDR3: TGTGCCAGCAGTCGCACAGGAACTAATGAAAAACTGTTTTTT.

This clone has only a few counts. The same CDR3 is also encoded by other DNA sequences in this sample. The rearrangement uses TRBV5-1 and TRBJ2-5, with 7 bases lining up with TRBD1. The CDR3 is 13 residues long. Germline V gene data show CDR1 as SGHRS and CDR2 as YFSETQ. Germline trimming cut 4 bases from V and 4 bases from J; bases unmatched to any gene: 4. CDR3 nucleotides: TGCGCCAGCAGCACATACAGGGGAGAGACCCAGTACTTC. Protein product: CASSTYRGETQYF.

The rearrangement links TRBV4-1 to TRBJ2-1; 10 nucleotides line up with TRBD2. This CDR3 has 19 residues. The V segment lost 0 bases and the J segment 7 bases; nucleotides outside the gene matches: 15. Germline lookup yields CDR1 MGHRA and CDR2 YSYEKL. Written as DNA, the CDR3 is TGCGCCAGCAGCCAAGACAATCTGCCTAGCGGGAGAGGGGGGAATGAGCAGTTCTTC. Protein: CASSQDNLPSGRGGNEQFF.